Listed here are 19 T cell receptor beta chains from one sample, sequenced in a study of breast tumors, draining lymph nodes, adjacent tissues. TCRdb processed the multiplex PCR reads anew with MiXCR; each CDR3 protein has one entry. Here the sample spans some 170,000 distinct CDR3 sequences, 25% to 40% being singletons. The lymph nodes were axillary draining lymph nodes from breast cancer patients. The sequenced sample was axillary lymph node tissue. These receptors were obtained from a female donor with breast cancer. Some clones in this sample may be carry-over from other donors' samples.

Ten or more counts support this clonotype. The chain employs TRBV18 and TRBJ2-1, with 7 bases that match TRBD1. Trimming took 5 bases from V and 8 from J; bases not matched to a gene: 6. This CDR3 spans 13 amino acids. Germline lookup yields CDR1 KGHSH and CDR2 LQKENI. CDR3 sequence: CASSIRQGDEQFF. The CDR3 DNA sequence: TGTGCCAGCTCAATCCGACAGGGCGATGAGCAGTTCTTC.

The V and J genes are TRBV5-4 and TRBJ1-1; perhaps TRBD1 as D (5 bases). Deletions cut 5 bases from V and 11 bases from J, with 13 bases between. The CDR3 loop spans 11 amino acids. Germline lookup yields CDR1 SGHNT and CDR2 YYREEE (reference sequence). CDR3 nucleotides: TGTGCCAGCAGGGCTAGTGGGGCCGCTTTCTTT. Amino acid sequence: CASRASGAAFF.

This clonotype was observed many times. This chain links TRBV20-1 with TRBJ1-4; D is possibly TRBD1 (5 bases). V lost 0 bases, J lost 4 bases, and 15 bases lay in between. The CDR3 consists of 16 residues. Germline lookup yields CDR1 DFQATT and CDR2 SNEGSKA (reference sequence). The CDR3 here is CSAREAQGLRNEKLFF. The CDR3 coding sequence is TGCAGTGCTAGAGAGGCCCAGGGCCTACGTAATGAAAAACTGTTTTTT.

The rearrangement uses TRBV27 and TRBJ2-2, with 10 bases that match TRBD1. V shed 5 bases, J shed 7 bases, and the junction held 10 bases outside the gene matches. In germline, CDR1 is MNHEY, CDR2 SMNVEV (reference sequence). The CDR3 loop spans 16 amino acids. CDR3 protein: CASSITTGGGNGELFF. The CDR3 coding sequence is TGTGCCAGCAGTATAACGACAGGGGGCGGTAACGGGGAGCTGTTTTTT.

In this sample, this clonotype turned up many times. The chain joins TRBV7-2 to TRBJ1-3; D remains ambiguous. Per germline, CDR1 SGHTA and CDR2 FQGNSA. The CDR3 is 15 residues long. V was clipped by 5 bases and J by 4 bases, with 15 bases between them. The CDR3 spells CASSPRASPGNTIYF. DNA of the CDR3: TGTGCCAGCAGCCCGAGGGCCTCGCCGGGAAACACCATATATTTT.

This clonotype was seen repeatedly, ten times or more. The chain couples TRBV2 to TRBJ1-6, with a weak D call TRBD1 (5 bases). Trimming left V 8 bases short and J 3 bases short, with 11 bases between. Germline values: CDR1 SNHLY, CDR2 FYNNEI. The CDR3 spans 14 residues. CDR3 in amino acids: CASVTGRYNSPLHF. The CDR3 bases are TGTGCCAGCGTCACGGGACGCTATAATTCACCCCTCCACTTT. The whole variable domain, filled in from reference TRBV2 and TRBJ1-6, reads EPEVTQTPSHQVTQMGQEVILRCVPISNHLYFYWYRQILGQKVEFLVSFYNNEISEKSEIFDDQFSVERPDGSNFTLKIRSTKLEDSAMYFCASVTGRYNSPLHFGNGTRLTVT.

This clonotype appeared many times. V gene TRBV7-2 combines with J gene TRBJ1-3; TRBD1 might be the D (6 bases). Per germline, CDR1 SGHTA and CDR2 FQGNSA. The CDR3 loop spans 15 amino acids. Trimming removed 5 bases from V and 4 bases from J, with 15 bases in between. This chain's CDR3 is CASSLRQAPGNTIYF. The CDR3, as DNA: TGTGCCAGCAGCCTAAGACAGGCTCCCGGAAACACCATATATTTT.

This clonotype has just a few counts. V and J are TRBV5-6 and TRBJ2-7; D is unresolved. This CDR3 spans 14 amino acids. Trimming stripped 4 bases from V and 5 bases from J, with 16 bases between. Germline CDR1 is SGHDT and CDR2 is YYEEEE. CDR3 sequence (DNA): TGTGCCAGCAGCCCCGACCCTGCGTCCGACGAGCAGTACTTC. As protein: CASSPDPASDEQYF.

This chain links TRBV2 with TRBJ2-5, with a tentative D call TRBD1 (6 bases). The ends were cut back, 6 bases at V and 5 bases at J, with 13 bases in the middle. The CDR3 runs to 13 residues. The germline CDR1 and CDR2 sequences are SNHLY and FYNNEI. The CDR3 coding sequence is TGTGCCAGCAGGGATGCCGACAGGGAGACCCAGTACTTC. This gives the protein CASRDADRETQYF.

Points on this clonotype: Its ends do not fully match the called genes, so a read error is possible. This rearrangement joins TRBV19 to TRBJ2-1; TRBD2 agrees at 10 bases. The CDR3 contains 17 residues. Germline CDR1 is LNHDA and CDR2 is SQIVND (reference sequence). CDR3 sequence: CASGILPSGSSHNEQFF. The CDR3 DNA follows: TGTGCCAGTGGTATCCTCCCTAGCGGGAGCTCCCACAATGAGCAGTTCTTC. Looking up the rest from reference TRBV19 and TRBJ2-1 gives the full variable domain: DGGITQSPKYLFRKEGQNVTLSCEQNLNHDAMYWYRQDPGQGLRLIYYSQIVNDFQKGDIAEGYSVSREKKESFPLTVTSAQKNPTAFYLCASGILPSGSSHNEQFFGPGTRLTVL.

Only a few counts were recorded for this clonotype. Given a much more abundant clone one base away, this may be a read error. The rearrangement uses TRBV14 and TRBJ2-1, with D perhaps TRBD1 (6 bases). Germline V CDR1 and CDR2: SGHDN, FVKESK. The CDR3 has 14 residues. The CDR3: CASSQAGRGNEQSF. CDR3 DNA sequence: TGTGCCAGCAGCCAAGCGGGCAGGGGCAATGAGCAGTCCTTC.

This clonotype was seen only a few times. It may be a read error: a sequence one base away is much more abundant. V and J are TRBV5-8 and TRBJ2-6; no reliable D call. Germline V gene lookup returns CDR1 SGHTS and CDR2 YDEGEE. This CDR3 has 17 amino acids. V was clipped by 1 base and J by 0 bases, with 11 bases between them. For the CDR3, the DNA is TGTGCCAGCAGCTTGTTGTTTGCGGTCTCTGGGGCCAACGTCCTGACTTTC. It yields the protein CASSLLFAVSGANVLTF.

Turning to this clonotype: Relative to the germline gene, one junction end is altered; a read error may explain this. The chain has TRBV28 and TRBJ2-1; 10 nucleotides agree with TRBD1. This CDR3 comprises 15 residues. Germline CDR1 MDHEN, CDR2 SYDVKM. The CDR3 loop is CASSSPDRGSNEQLF. The CDR3 coding sequence is TGTGCCAGCAGTTCCCCGGACAGGGGGTCCAATGAGCAGCTCTTC. Full variable domain (outside the CDR3, taken from reference TRBV28 and TRBJ2-1): DVKVTQSSRYLVKRTGEKVFLECVQDMDHENMFWYRQDPGLGLRLIYFSYDVKMKEKGDIPEGYSVSREKKERFSLILESASTNQTSMYLCASSSPDRGSNEQLFGPGTRLTVL.

In regard to this clonotype: The junction departs from the called germline gene at one end, perhaps through a read error. V and J are TRBV5-1 and TRBJ2-7; D tentatively fits TRBD1 or TRBD2 (5 bases each). Germline V gives CDR1 SGHRS, CDR2 YFSETQ. The CDR3 has 13 residues. DNA for the CDR3: TGCGCCAGCGGCTTGAACAAGGTGAGGGACCAGTACTTC. It encodes CASGLNKVRDQYF.

In its sample, this clonotype was seen a few times. A junction boundary mismatches the germline segment, possibly from a read error. The gene calls are TRBV5-1 and TRBJ2-5; D possibly corresponds to TRBD2 (5 bases). CDR1 and CDR2 from the germline V gene are SGHRS and YFSETQ. The CDR3 extends over 14 amino acids. The CDR3 sequence: CASSPRTLQDTQYF. The CDR3 nucleotides are TGCGCCAGCAGCCCCCGGACTCTTCAAGACACCCAGTACTTC.

The genes are TRBV7-9 and TRBJ1-1; D is possibly TRBD1 (5 bases). V was trimmed by 0 bases and J by 0 bases, leaving 11 bases between them. The germline V gene has CDR1 SEHNR and CDR2 FQNEAQ (reference sequence). CDR3 size: 16 residues. CDR3 sequence (DNA): TGTGCCAGCAGCTTAGCCGGGACGGCCATGAACACTGAAGCTTTCTTT. As protein: CASSLAGTAMNTEAFF. Looking up the rest from reference TRBV7-9 and TRBJ1-1 gives the full variable domain: DTGVSQNPRHKITKRGQNVTFRCDPISEHNRLYWYRQTLGQGPEFLTYFQNEAQLEKSRLLSDRFSAERPKGSFSTLEIQRTEQGDSAMYLCASSLAGTAMNTEAFFGQGTRLTVV.

For this clonotype: This may stem from a read error, because a much larger clone lies one nucleotide away. Since no conserved phenylalanine or tryptophan closes the CDR3, a read error is the likely cause. The rearrangement links TRBV20-1 to TRBJ1-2; TRBD1 matches 8 bases. This CDR3 contains 13 residues. The junction had 11 bases not matched to a gene; V was cut back by 6 bases and J by 8 bases. Germline CDR1 DFQATT, CDR2 SNEGSKA (reference sequence). CDR3 sequence (DNA): TGCAGTGCCCTGCCGGCGACAGGGGCCGGCTACACCTCC. This sequence encodes CSALPATGAGYTS.

On this clonotype: A much larger clone differs from this one at a single base, so this may be a read error. The chain uses TRBV12-5 and TRBJ2-3, with D tentatively TRBD1 (6 bases). Judging by the DNA end, TRBJ1-5 fits better; the J call may be wrong. The CDR3 is 14 residues long. Germline assignment: CDR1 LGHNT and CDR2 FRNRAP. The DNA of the CDR3 is TGTGCCAGCCAACTAGCGGGGGGGCCGGATACGCAGCATTTT. Translation gives CASQLAGGPDTQHF.

V is TRBV20-1 and J is TRBJ2-3; TRBD2 matches at 10 bases. There are 16 residues in the CDR3. Trimming took 3 bases from V and 3 from J; bases not matched to a gene: 9. CDR1 DFQATT and CDR2 SNEGSKA come from the germline V gene (reference sequence). The chain's CDR3 is CSASGIGTSETDTQYF. Written as DNA, the CDR3 is TGCAGTGCTAGTGGAATCGGGACTAGCGAGACAGATACGCAGTATTTT.